One sample yielded the 17 T cell receptor beta chains listed below, sequenced in a study of OX40 agonist ivuxolimab in advanced cancers. Libraries were prepared by immunoSEQ multiplex PCR; TCRdb keeps only in-frame clonotypes and omits some of them. This table holds some 91,000 clones, 87% found once. The source material was CD4+ or CD8+ T cells sorted from blood, sampled in a trial of the OX40 agonist ivuxolimab. These receptors all come from an adult with an advanced solid tumor such as melanoma, head and neck, liver or kidney cancer.

The chain's CDR3 is CAARRGNQETQYF. The CDR3 DNA reads as TGTGCCGCACGCAGGGGAAACCAAGAGACCCAGTACTTC. The V call is TRBV10-3, the J call TRBJ2-5; D is possibly TRBD1 (6 bases). Trimming cost V 11 bases and J 0 bases, with 13 bases left between them. The germline gives CDR1 ENHRY, CDR2 SYGVKD. The CDR3 spans 13 residues.

The chain combines TRBV5-1 with TRBJ1-1; 7 positions match TRBD1. Germline loops: CDR1 SGHRS, CDR2 YFSETQ. The CDR3 covers 15 residues. V shed 0 bases and J 3 bases; nucleotides not matched to a gene: 5. The chain's CDR3 is CASSLEGARDTEAFF. CDR3 DNA sequence: TGCGCCAGCAGCTTGGAGGGGGCGCGAGACACTGAAGCTTTCTTT.

The rearrangement joins TRBV9 to TRBJ2-5, with 7 bases lining up with TRBD1. V gave up 3 bases and J gave up 0 bases; unmatched junction bases: 5. This CDR3 has 15 residues. Germline assignment: CDR1 SGDLS and CDR2 YYNGEE. The CDR3 reads CASSADREYQETQYF. Written as DNA, the CDR3 is TGTGCCAGCAGCGCCGACAGGGAGTACCAAGAGACCCAGTACTTC.

This rearrangement joins TRBV5-1 to TRBJ2-3; 8 bases line up with TRBD2. The germline gives CDR1 SGHRS, CDR2 YFSETQ. The V gene end was trimmed by 0 bases and the J gene end by 4 bases; junction bases not matched to a gene: 7. The CDR3 consists of 16 residues. The CDR3 is CASSLAGLAYSDTQYF. For the CDR3, the DNA is TGCGCCAGCAGCTTGGCCGGACTAGCATACTCAGATACGCAGTATTTT.

This chain's CDR3 is CAWTRLAGTQQYF. The CDR3 bases are TGTGCCTGGACAAGACTAGCGGGAACCCAGCAGTATTTT. V and J are TRBV30 and TRBJ2-3; 11 nucleotides agree with TRBD2. V lost 4 bases, J lost 11 bases, and 8 bases stayed unmatched. Germline V lookup: CDR1 GTSNPN, CDR2 SVGIG (reference sequence). The CDR3 runs 13 residues.

Of note for this clone: The sample has other DNA sequences that encode this CDR3 too. The chain recombines TRBV6-6 with TRBJ2-7; D may be TRBD1 (6 bases). V lost 6 bases, J lost 4 bases, and 13 bases lay in between. Germline V gene lookup returns CDR1 MNHNY and CDR2 SVGAGI (reference sequence). This CDR3 comprises 13 residues. CDR3 region: CASRGDRLYEQYF. In DNA form, the CDR3 reads TGTGCCAGCAGGGGTGACAGGCTTTACGAGCAGTACTTC.

The table lists this clone with a few counts. The chain combines TRBV9 with TRBJ1-4; D not resolved. The CDR3 totals 14 residues. CDR1 and CDR2 from the germline V gene are SGDLS and YYNGEE. The germline V and J ends were trimmed by 4 bases and 2 bases, with 9 bases remaining between them. CDR3 sequence (DNA): TGTGCCAGCAGCCTCTCAGATACTAATGAAAAACTGTTTTTT. As protein: CASSLSDTNEKLFF.

The chain is built from TRBV18 and TRBJ1-4; D perhaps matches TRBD1 (5 bases). In germline, CDR1 is KGHSH, CDR2 LQKENI. The CDR3 has 15 residues. Trimming stripped 8 bases from V and 8 bases from J, with 21 bases between. The CDR3 DNA is TGTGCCAGCCAGGTATCGGACAACATACGAGAAAAACTGTTTTTT. Its translation: CASQVSDNIREKLFF. Full variable domain (rest looked up from reference TRBV18 and TRBJ1-4): NAGVMQNPRHLVRRRGQEARLRCSPMKGHSHVYWYRQLPEEGLKFMVYLQKENIIDESGMPKERFSAEFPKEGPSILRIQQVVRGDSAAYFCASQVSDNIREKLFFGSGTQLSVL.

This clone was found a few times. The chain employs TRBV4-2 and TRBJ1-1; D call uncertain. The germline gives CDR1 LGHNA, CDR2 YNFKEQ. Deletions cut 0 bases from V and 10 bases from J, with 15 bases between. The CDR3 is made up of 14 amino acids. In nucleotides, the CDR3 is TGTGCCAGCAGCCAAGATCTAATGGGGAGAGGAGCTTTCTTT. Amino acids: CASSQDLMGRGAFF.

This chain uses TRBV7-2 with TRBJ1-2; the D is unclear. V shed 5 bases and J shed 4 bases, with 8 bases lying between them. This CDR3 is built from 12 residues. Germline CDR1 and CDR2: SGHTA and FQGNSA. The DNA of the CDR3 is TGTGCCAGCAGCCTTCAGCCCTATGGCTACACCTTC. Its translation is CASSLQPYGYTF.

The chain's CDR3 is CSVRTSGEKLFF. In DNA form, the CDR3 reads TGCAGCGTCCGGACATCCGGAGAAAAACTGTTTTTT. V is TRBV29-1 and J is TRBJ1-4; the D gene is possibly TRBD1 (5 bases). This CDR3 spans 12 amino acids. V lost 6 bases and J 8 bases, leaving 13 bases between the germline ends. Germline V lookup: CDR1 SQVTM, CDR2 ANQGSEA.

As concerns this clone: Compared with germline, one end of the junction differs, possibly owing to a read error. V and J are TRBV7-7 and TRBJ2-3; unclear D gene. Per germline, CDR1 SSHAT and CDR2 FNYEAQ (reference sequence). CDR3 length equals 13 residues. The CDR3 DNA reads as TGTGCTAGCAGCTTAGACCGCACAGATACGCAGTATTTT. Translation gives CASSLDRTDTQYF. The entire variable domain, with the rest obtained from reference TRBV7-7 and TRBJ2-3, is as follows: GAGVSQSPRYKVTKRGQDVTLRCDPISSHATLYWYQQALGQGPEFLTYFNYEAQPDKSGLPSDRFSAERPEGSISTLTIQRTEQRDSAMYRCASSLDRTDTQYFGPGTRLTVL.

This clone was seen only once. The V and J genes are TRBV5-1 and TRBJ2-2; D unresolved. The CDR3 runs to 14 residues. V was trimmed by 1 base and J by 6 bases, leaving 10 bases between them. Germline V CDR1 and CDR2: SGHRS, YFSETQ. CDR3 residues: CASSLTLDAGELFF. The CDR3 coding sequence is TGCGCCAGCAGCTTGACACTGGACGCCGGGGAGCTGTTTTTT.

V is TRBV18 and J is TRBJ2-5; 9 bases fit TRBD1. The V and J ends lost 4 bases and 4 bases, in that order; junction bases with no gene match: 13. Germline CDR1 reads KGHSH; CDR2 reads LQKENI. The length of the CDR3 is 17 residues. CDR3 coding DNA: TGTGCCAGCTCACGTCGACCCGGGACAGGGAGTGGAGAGACCCAGTACTTC. Residues: CASSRRPGTGSGETQYF.

The chain carries TRBV5-8 and TRBJ1-5; D ambiguous. CDR1 and CDR2 (germline): SGHTS, YDEGEE. V lost 1 base and J 5 bases, leaving 4 bases between the germline ends. The CDR3 extends over 12 amino acids. CDR3 in DNA: TGTGCCAGCAGCTTGAGGGATCAGCCCCAGCATTTT. Protein product: CASSLRDQPQHF. The variable domain in full, completed from reference TRBV5-8 and TRBJ1-5, reads EAGVTQSPTHLIKTRGQQATLRCSPISGHTSVYWYQQALGLGLQFLLWYDEGEERNRGNFPPRFSGRQFPNYSSELNVNALELEDSALYLCASSLRDQPQHFGDGTRLSIL.

The chain uses TRBV5-5 and TRBJ1-2; D is unresolved. This CDR3 region has 12 residues. Germline loops: CDR1 SGHKS, CDR2 YYEKEE (reference sequence). Deletions cut 4 bases from V and 5 bases from J, with 9 bases between. CDR3 region: CASSPWRYGYTF. CDR3 coding DNA: TGTGCCAGCAGCCCCTGGAGATATGGCTACACCTTC.

The gene calls are TRBV18 and TRBJ2-1; 12 positions agree with TRBD2. Germline CDR1 and CDR2: KGHSH and LQKENI. Losses at the gene ends were 3 bases for V and 4 bases for J; bases not matched to a gene: 4. This CDR3 has 16 amino acids. DNA for the CDR3: TGTGCCAGCTCACCGGGCCTAGCGGGAGGGTACAATGAGCAGTTCTTC. As protein: CASSPGLAGGYNEQFF.